This TCR beta chain was recovered during a study of T cells after yellow fever vaccination. At the level of the study: Preparation of the low-cell-number fractions used SMART-Seq v4 Ultra Low Input.

Study-wide results and caveats: Reappearance after the booster was observed for most primary-vaccination clones (about 97% CD4, about 90% CD8). Abundant clonotypes from the bulk population could have been carried over as contaminants into FACS-sorted repertoires.

CDR1 and CDR2 from the germline V gene are DFQATT and SNEGSKA (reference sequence). J was trimmed by 4 bases and V by 3 bases; bases with no gene match: 9. The CDR3 totals 16 residues. The 5'RACE template-switching step produced TCR cDNA and added a universal primer site and UMIs. TCRdb used MiXCR to reprocess the 5' RACE reads, holding one entry per CDR3 protein. The data hold approximately 300,000 distinct CDR3 sequences, with roughly 13% observed a single time. A remark on this clonotype: Antigen unknown.

This material consisted of CD4+ T cells sorted from PBMCs, taken 45 days after the yellow fever booster vaccination. The receptor was isolated from a young man who received the YFV17D yellow fever vaccine. The V and J genes are TRBV20-1 and TRBJ2-1, with 10 bases aligning to TRBD2. CDR3 loop: CSARLLAGGGYNEQFF. The DNA of the CDR3 is TGCAGTGCTAGGCTATTAGCGGGAGGTGGTTACAATGAGCAGTTCTTC.